Each of the 10 T cell receptor beta chains below was sequenced from the same sample in a study of cytomegalovirus exposure and HLA in healthy donors. The PCR contained 60 Vbeta and 13 Jbeta primers. Profiling relied on immunoSEQ multiplex PCR, and the TCRdb table lists in-frame clones only, not all of them. Counted here are more than 150,000 clones, about 84% occurring once; the ten biggest clones make up 3.8%. The sequencing sample was made of PBMCs. The receptors here all came from a man over 45 in good health and CMV-seronegative.

The chain joins TRBV9 to TRBJ2-3; no firm D call. This CDR3 is built from 13 residues. V was clipped by 3 bases and J by 0 bases, with 5 bases between them. Germline CDR1 reads SGDLS; CDR2 reads YYNGEE. The DNA of the CDR3 is TGTGCCAGCAGCGACTCTAGCACAGATACGCAGTATTTT. Translation: CASSDSSTDTQYF.

This chain links TRBV6-6 with TRBJ2-7; 11 bases are a match to TRBD1. Unmatched junction bases numbered 9, after V lost 6 bases and J lost 5 bases. Germline V CDR1 and CDR2: MNHNY, SVGAGI (reference sequence). The CDR3 consists of 15 residues. The CDR3: CASSPRDRGGHEQYF. The CDR3 region has the DNA TGTGCCAGCAGCCCCCGGGACAGGGGGGGCCACGAGCAGTACTTC.

This clone occurred a few times. J is TRBJ2-7 and V is TRBV4-1; D is perhaps TRBD1 (6 bases). The V end lost 0 bases, the J end lost 2 bases, and 8 bases lay between the germline ends. CDR1 is MGHRA and CDR2 is YSYEKL in the germline V gene. This CDR3 contains 14 residues. The CDR3 is CASSQDRGTYEQYF. The CDR3 DNA is TGCGCCAGCAGCCAAGACAGGGGAACCTACGAGCAGTACTTC.

The chain links TRBV30 to TRBJ1-1; 8 bases are shared with TRBD1. The CDR3 has 14 residues. Losses at the gene ends were 2 bases for V and 6 bases for J; bases not matched to a gene: 8. Germline lookup yields CDR1 GTSNPN and CDR2 SVGIG (reference sequence). The CDR3 protein is CAWSTTGGWAEAFF. CDR3 coding DNA: TGTGCCTGGAGTACAACAGGGGGGTGGGCTGAAGCTTTCTTT.

This clone was seen a single time. V and J are TRBV6-4 and TRBJ2-2, with D perhaps TRBD2 (6 bases). CDR3 size: 15 residues. Germline CDR1 reads MRHNA; CDR2 reads SNTAGT. The V end lost 0 bases, the J end lost 2 bases, and 7 bases lay between the germline ends. CDR3 region: CASSDSSGNTGELFF. The CDR3 region has the DNA TGTGCCAGCAGTGACTCTAGCGGTAACACCGGGGAGCTGTTTTTT.

V is TRBV27 and J is TRBJ1-1, with 7 bases identical to TRBD1. Germline V CDR1 and CDR2: MNHEY, SMNVEV (reference sequence). V trimming: 7 bases; J trimming: 3 bases; junction bases outside the gene matches: 11. CDR3 length: 15 residues. The CDR3 coding sequence is TGTGCCAGCAAGCGAGGGACAGAGAAATACACTGAAGCTTTCTTT. Translating it yields CASKRGTEKYTEAFF.

The J gene is TRBJ1-5, the V gene TRBV6-1, with 10 bases lining up with TRBD1. V was pared by 6 bases and J by 4 bases, with 6 bases of the junction left unmatched. The CDR3 covers 15 residues. Germline V gene data show CDR1 as MNHNS and CDR2 as SASEGT. CDR3 sequence reads: CASSQEGQGNQPQHF. DNA of the CDR3: TGTGCCAGCAGCCAAGAGGGACAGGGGAATCAGCCCCAGCATTTT.

A note on this clone: An end of the junction does not agree with germline; a read error may underlie this. The chain is built from TRBV7-9 and TRBJ1-2; 7 bases align to TRBD1. The CDR3 contains 15 residues. Germline CDR1 and CDR2: SEHNR and FQNEAQ (reference sequence). Here the CDR3 DNA reads TGTTCCAGCAGCTTAGAGGGGGCGATTAACTATGGCTACACCTTC. Amino acid sequence: CSSSLEGAINYGYTF.

The chain combines TRBV6-1 with TRBJ1-2; no clear D gene. The CDR3 sequence is 15 residues long. Trimming stripped 5 bases from V and 5 bases from J, with 18 bases between. Germline lookup yields CDR1 MNHNS and CDR2 SASEGT. CDR3 sequence (DNA): TGTGCCAGCAGTTTGGACGGGAAACGAGGTTATGGCTACACCTTC. Translated, it gives CASSLDGKRGYGYTF.

This chain uses TRBV12-5 with TRBJ2-7; D remains ambiguous. The V gene's germline CDR1 is LGHNT and CDR2 FRNRAP. CDR3 length: 15 residues. V was trimmed by 0 bases and J by 0 bases, leaving 9 bases between them. Written as DNA, the CDR3 is TGTGCTAGTGGTTTGGTATTTCCGGGCTCCTACGAGCAGTACTTC. Its protein product is CASGLVFPGSYEQYF.